Described below is a single TCR beta chain sequence and its context. The antigen is unknown. The CDR3 loop spans 14 amino acids. Germline trimming cut 5 bases from V and 7 bases from J; bases unmatched to any gene: 10. The germline V gene encodes CDR1 SGHTA and CDR2 FQGNSA. Profiled with immunoSEQ multiplex PCR; TCRdb holds only in-frame clones, not every one. The sample lists approximately 30,000 clones; 82% were seen once. This sample is part of a study of Tregs in tolerant kidney transplant recipients. Study context: An approximately three-day belatacept mixed lymphocyte reaction, sometimes plus 5-day graft donor restimulation, preceded CD4+CD25+CD127- sorting. Study-level findings and limits: Tregs expanded with activated donor B cells seemed most donor-specific. Biological reproducibility was not directly addressed in this study.

The receptor's source is a human donor in good health. The chain recombines TRBV7-2 with TRBJ1-2, with 7 bases that match TRBD1. Sequencing was performed on Tregs from blood cultured with allogeneic cells. Here the CDR3 reads CASSTPRAGGGYTF. CDR3 sequence (DNA): TGTGCCAGCAGCACCCCCCGGGCAGGGGGTGGCTACACCTTC. Full variable domain (rest looked up from reference TRBV7-2 and TRBJ1-2): GAGVSQSPSNKVTEKGKDVELRCDPISGHTALYWYRQSLGQGLEFLIYFQGNSAPDKSGLPSDRFSAERTGGSVSTLTIQRTQQEDSAVYLCASSTPRAGGGYTFGSGTRLTVV.